Shown below are 9 T cell receptor beta chains from a single sample sequenced in a study of vaccination and CD4 T cells after COVID-19. The antigens of these receptors remain unknown. Sequencing of DNA taken from cultured CD4+ T cells relied on the Oncomine TCR Beta short-read assay. TCRdb independently ran MiXCR on the PCR reads; one entry per CDR3 protein. The sample includes nearly 15,000 distinct CDR3 sequences, about 44% of them seen just once. The treatment was: approximately nine-day PBMC culture with coronavirus spike peptide pools or control peptides (ViraFEST assay). The specimen was CD4+ T cells from blood, cultured in vitro. Receptors originate from a human donor who had recovered from COVID-19.

The V call is TRBV18, the J call TRBJ1-2; D gene uncertain. CDR1 and CDR2 from the germline V gene are KGHSH and LQKENI. Trimming shortened V by 1 base and J by 2 bases, and 20 bases separated the two germline ends. The CDR3 runs 18 residues. CDR3 bases: TGTGCCAGCTCACCACTAAGGGAAGGAGGTTCGTCGAACTATGGCTACACCTTC. Its protein product is CASSPLREGGSSNYGYTF.

The chain has TRBV5-3 and TRBJ2-5; D perhaps matches TRBD2 (5 bases). TRBV5-3 is filed as an ORF, its function uncertain. The CDR3 extends over 19 amino acids. The germline V and J ends were trimmed by 1 base and 2 bases, with 24 bases remaining between them. CDR3 DNA: TGTGCCAGAAGCTTGTTCCCGGACCCGGTGGAGGAACCTCAAGAGACCCAGTACTTC. The encoded protein is CARSLFPDPVEEPQETQYF.

The CDR3 here is CASSQYGLAGVSSQYF. The CDR3 nucleotides read TGCGCCAGCAGCCAATACGGACTAGCGGGAGTATCATCGCAGTACTTC. This chain connects TRBV5-1 to TRBJ2-7, with TRBD2 identical over 13 bases. The CDR3 length is 16 residues. Trimming took 4 bases from V and 9 from J; bases not matched to a gene: 13. Germline V lookup: CDR1 SGHRS, CDR2 YFSETQ.

There are a few counts of this clonotype. The genes are TRBV12-3 or TRBV12-4 and TRBJ1-1; D is uncertain. The V gene lost 6 bases and the J gene lost 0 bases, with 8 bases spanning the gap. CDR3 length: 13 amino acids. The CDR3 loop is CASSPSMNTEAFF. CDR3 nucleotide sequence: TGTGCCAGCAGCCCTTCGATGAACACTGAAGCTTTCTTT.

The genes are TRBV20-1 and TRBJ2-1; possibly TRBD2 for D (7 bases). CDR1 is DFQATT and CDR2 is SNEGSKA in the germline V gene (reference sequence). This CDR3 is built from 15 residues. Trimming pared 0 bases from V and 8 bases from J, leaving 17 bases between. CDR3 in amino acids: CSARDWGGASYEQFF. In nucleotides, the CDR3 is TGCAGTGCTAGAGATTGGGGGGGGGCCAGCTATGAGCAGTTCTTC.

The chain has TRBV7-2 and TRBJ2-5, with 8 nucleotides matching TRBD1. The CDR3 runs 12 residues. Looked up from germline, CDR1 is SGHTA and CDR2 is FQGNSA. Unmatched junction bases numbered 7, after V lost 5 bases and J lost 11 bases. The CDR3, as DNA: TGTGCCAGCAGCCAGGACAGGGAGGCTCAGTACTTC. Its protein is CASSQDREAQYF.

The J gene is TRBJ1-2, the V gene TRBV6-1; TRBD1 aligns across 11 bases. The V gene's germline CDR1 is MNHNS and CDR2 SASEGT. The CDR3 spans 14 residues. V dropped 2 bases and J dropped 8; count of bases not matched to a gene: 4. CDR3 sequence reads: CASSEWGQGGGYTF. The CDR3 coding sequence is TGTGCCAGCAGTGAATGGGGACAGGGGGGAGGCTACACCTTC.

The rearrangement joins TRBV6-1 to TRBJ2-7; D is possibly TRBD2 (5 bases). Germline V gene sequence: CDR1 MNHNS, CDR2 SASEGT. V was trimmed by 1 base and J by 7 bases, leaving 17 bases between them. This CDR3 region has 15 residues. In nucleotides, the CDR3 is TGTGCCAGCAGTGAAGAAGTACGCCCGAGAGGGGAGCAGTACTTC. It encodes CASSEEVRPRGEQYF.

This clonotype was counted between two and nine times. The V call is TRBV6-1, the J call TRBJ1-1, with 9 bases matching TRBD1. Trimming at V came to 5 bases and at J to 4 bases, leaving 2 bases not matched to a gene. The length of the CDR3 is 13 residues. Germline CDR1 is MNHNS and CDR2 is SASEGT. CDR3 region: CASSTGGRTEAFF. The CDR3 region has the DNA TGTGCCAGCAGTACAGGGGGCCGCACTGAAGCTTTCTTT.